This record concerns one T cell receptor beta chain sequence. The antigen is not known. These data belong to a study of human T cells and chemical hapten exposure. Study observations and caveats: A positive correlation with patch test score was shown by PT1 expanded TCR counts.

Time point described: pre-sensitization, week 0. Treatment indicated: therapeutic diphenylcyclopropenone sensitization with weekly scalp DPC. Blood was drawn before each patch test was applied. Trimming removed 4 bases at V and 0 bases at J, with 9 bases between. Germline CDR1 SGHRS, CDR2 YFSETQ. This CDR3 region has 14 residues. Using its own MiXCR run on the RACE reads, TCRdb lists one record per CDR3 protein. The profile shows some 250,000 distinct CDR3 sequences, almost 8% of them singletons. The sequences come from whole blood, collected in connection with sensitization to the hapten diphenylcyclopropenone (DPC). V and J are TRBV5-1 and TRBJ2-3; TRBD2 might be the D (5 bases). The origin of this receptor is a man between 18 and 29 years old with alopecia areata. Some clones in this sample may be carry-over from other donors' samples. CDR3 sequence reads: CASSIQRSTDTQYF. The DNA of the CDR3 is TGCGCCAGCAGCATACAGCGGAGCACAGATACGCAGTATTTT.